Below are 5 T cell receptor beta chains sequenced from a single sample in a study of T cell responses to AZD1222 COVID-19 vaccine. Sequencing was performed with immunoSEQ multiplex PCR; in TCRdb, only in-frame clones are kept and a portion is missing. The sample has some 120,000 clones, around 90% seen once. The input for sequencing was peripheral blood, taken 28 days after the second AZD1222 dose. Receptor source: an adult who received the AZD1222 COVID-19 vaccine.

The rearrangement joins TRBV19 to TRBJ1-2, with D tentatively TRBD1 (6 bases). V was trimmed by 7 bases and J by 2 bases, leaving 8 bases between them. Germline V gives CDR1 LNHDA, CDR2 SQIVND (reference sequence). The CDR3 sequence is 12 residues long. DNA for the CDR3: TGTGCCAGTAACCAGGGGAACTATGGCTACACCTTC. It yields the protein CASNQGNYGYTF. The variable domain in full, completed from reference TRBV19 and TRBJ1-2, reads DGGITQSPKYLFRKEGQNVTLSCEQNLNHDAMYWYRQDPGQGLRLIYYSQIVNDFQKGDIAEGYSVSREKKESFPLTVTSAQKNPTAFYLCASNQGNYGYTFGSGTRLTVV.

The chain combines TRBV5-6 with TRBJ1-1, with D unclear. Germline lookup yields CDR1 SGHDT and CDR2 YYEEEE. V lost 1 base and J 8 bases, leaving 9 bases between the germline ends. The CDR3 runs to 12 residues. The CDR3 region is CASSLPVGEAFF. The CDR3 DNA follows: TGTGCCAGCAGCTTGCCCGTTGGGGAAGCTTTCTTT.

The chain recombines TRBV7-2 with TRBJ1-2; 7 nucleotides match TRBD1. This CDR3 is 14 amino acids long. Trimming cost V 3 bases and J 3 bases; bases outside gene matches: 4. Germline V gene data show CDR1 as SGHTA and CDR2 as FQGNSA. In nucleotides, the CDR3 is TGTGCCAGCAGCTTTGGACAGGCCTACTATGGCTACACCTTC. Translation: CASSFGQAYYGYTF.

V gene TRBV25-1 combines with J gene TRBJ1-4; 9 bases are shared with TRBD1. J gave up 8 bases and V 6 bases, and 4 bases lay outside the gene matches. The CDR3 is 13 amino acids. Germline CDR1 reads MGHDK; CDR2 reads SYGVNS. This chain's CDR3 is CASRGQGREKLFF. The CDR3 DNA is TGTGCCAGCAGAGGACAGGGGCGGGAAAAACTGTTTTTT.

This chain uses TRBV3-1 (or the pseudogene TRBV3-2) with TRBJ2-7, with 7 bases that match TRBD2. This CDR3 has 14 residues. The ends lost 0 bases at V and 3 bases at J; junction bases unmatched: 2. From germline, CDR1 is LGHDT and CDR2 YNNKEL (reference sequence). CDR3 sequence reads: CASSQDGGGYEQYF. CDR3 sequence (DNA): TGTGCCAGCAGCCAAGATGGGGGGGGCTACGAGCAGTACTTC.